This note documents a single T cell receptor beta chain sequence. In this sample, this clone turned up once. Its antigen specificity is not known. Base qualities were left out, and no much larger clone turns up one base away. CDR3 length: 14 amino acids, cysteine to phenylalanine. Left in the record is the CDR3 DNA by itself, 42 bases read in frame from the first base. The germline V gene (reference sequence) supplies CDR1 LNHDA and CDR2 SQIVND. V loses 5 bases of germline sequence and J loses 3 bases, and the interval between the two ends is 13 bases. The collaborating institutions used their own protocols to collect whole blood in K2EDTA tubes. For TCRbeta analysis, collaborator samples were shipped as frozen whole blood, as isolated PBMCs, or as DNA extracted from either sample type. The data were taken from a study of blood T cell repertoires in COVID-19 (TCRdb year 2020). For context, the study as a whole: Samples from collaborators originated in the United States, Italy and Spain and spanned both the acute and convalescent phases of COVID-19. The material from the prospective study consisted of cDNA or gDNA derived from T cells, B-cell-depleted T cells, or PBMCs. The dataset comprised deeply sampled blood TCRbeta repertoires from subjects exposed to, actively infected with, or recovered from COVID-19. The repertoires were released in a freely available public database meant as a resource for research on the immune response to SARS-CoV-2. Samples were obtained from the ongoing ImmuneRACE study (first 160 participants) and from over 1,000 subjects provided by 6 global collaborators. The sample metadata nearly always contained a de-identified subject ID, COVID-19 status, age in years and sex. Where available, HLA class I and class II types were taken from metadata supplied by the sample provider and were not determined by assay-based typing. Summary of the overall study and its limitations: The quantity of clinical and demographic metadata differed by source and by participant and was supplied without curation.

TCRbeta CDR3 regions were amplified from genomic DNA by means of the immunoSEQ Assay, a bias-controlled multiplex PCR. The original pipeline was this. The number of nucleated cells in each sample was estimated from the amplification of reference gene primers within the assay. To quantify the absolute abundance of each unique TCRbeta CDR3 rearrangement, sequence reads were collapsed and filtered. For each sample, productive Simpson clonality was calculated as the square root of Simpson's diversity index across productive rearrangements. This is the immuneACCESS table as TCRdb keeps it, with only in-frame sequences that have V and J called. A part of the clones is gone; compared with another copy, unresolved V genes explain less than half, and the rest is unexplained. That table supplies the V and J calls and clone size; D and trimming were determined from the DNA. For this sample there are 130,000 or so clones; under 90% appear just once. Of the sample, 8.4% falls within the top ten clones.

The specimen was peripheral blood. The rearrangement joined TRBV19 to TRBJ2-5; the D region possibly corresponds to TRBD1 (6 bases align). This sequence was found in a woman in her fifties or sixties with active or convalescent COVID-19. The nucleotide sequence is given as TGTGCCAGTAGTCAGTATAACAGGGAAGAGACCCAGTACTTC. Its translation is CASSQYNREETQYF.